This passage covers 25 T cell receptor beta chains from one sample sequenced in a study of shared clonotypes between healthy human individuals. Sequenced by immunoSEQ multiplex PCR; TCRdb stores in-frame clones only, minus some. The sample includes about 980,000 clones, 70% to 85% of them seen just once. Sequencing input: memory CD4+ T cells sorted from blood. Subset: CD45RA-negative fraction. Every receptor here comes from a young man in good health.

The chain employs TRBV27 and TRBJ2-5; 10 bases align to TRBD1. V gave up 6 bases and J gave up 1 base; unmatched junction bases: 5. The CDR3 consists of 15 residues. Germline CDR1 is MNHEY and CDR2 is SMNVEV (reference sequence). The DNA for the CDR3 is TGTGCCAGCAGCGAATGGACAGGGGGCCAAGAGACCCAGTACTTC. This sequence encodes CASSEWTGGQETQYF.

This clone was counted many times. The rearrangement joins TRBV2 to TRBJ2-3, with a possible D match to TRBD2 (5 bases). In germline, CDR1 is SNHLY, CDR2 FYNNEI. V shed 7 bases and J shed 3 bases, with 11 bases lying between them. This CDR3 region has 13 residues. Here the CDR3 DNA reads TGTGCCAGCACTGGCCGGGGAACAGATACGCAGTATTTT. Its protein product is CASTGRGTDTQYF. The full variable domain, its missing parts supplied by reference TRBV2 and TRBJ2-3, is EPEVTQTPSHQVTQMGQEVILRCVPISNHLYFYWYRQILGQKVEFLVSFYNNEISEKSEIFDDQFSVERPDGSNFTLKIRSTKLEDSAMYFCASTGRGTDTQYFGPGTRLTVL.

The DNA for the CDR3 is TGTGCCATCAGTGAGGACAGGGGAGGCTATGGCTACACCTTC. It specifies CAISEDRGGYGYTF. The chain combines TRBV10-3 with TRBJ1-2, with 8 nucleotides matching TRBD1. CDR1 ENHRY and CDR2 SYGVKD come from the germline V gene. CDR3 length equals 14 residues. Trimming removed 2 bases from V and 4 bases from J; junction bases left unmatched: 3.

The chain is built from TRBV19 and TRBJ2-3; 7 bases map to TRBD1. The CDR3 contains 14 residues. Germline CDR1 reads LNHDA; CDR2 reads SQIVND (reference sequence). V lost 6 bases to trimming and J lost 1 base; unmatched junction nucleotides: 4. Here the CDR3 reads CASRKGQRTDTQYF. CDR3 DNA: TGTGCCAGTAGAAAGGGACAGCGCACAGATACGCAGTATTTT.

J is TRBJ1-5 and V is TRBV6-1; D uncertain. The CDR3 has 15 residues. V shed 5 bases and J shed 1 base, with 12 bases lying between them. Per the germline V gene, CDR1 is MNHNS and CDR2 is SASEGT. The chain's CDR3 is CASSQWGDSNQPQHF. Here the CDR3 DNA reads TGTGCCAGCAGTCAATGGGGAGACAGCAATCAGCCCCAGCATTTT.

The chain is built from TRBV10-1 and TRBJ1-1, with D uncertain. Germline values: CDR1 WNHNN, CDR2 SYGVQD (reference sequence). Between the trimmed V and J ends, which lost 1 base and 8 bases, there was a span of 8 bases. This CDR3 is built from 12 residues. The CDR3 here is CASSEFGKEAFF. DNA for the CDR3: TGCGCCAGCAGTGAGTTTGGTAAGGAAGCTTTCTTT.

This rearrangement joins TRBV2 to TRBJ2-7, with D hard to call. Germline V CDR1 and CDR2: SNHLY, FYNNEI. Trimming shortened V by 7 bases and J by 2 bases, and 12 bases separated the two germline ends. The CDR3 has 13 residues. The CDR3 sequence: CASNLTPTYEQYF. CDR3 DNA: TGTGCCAGCAACCTGACACCTACCTACGAGCAGTACTTC.

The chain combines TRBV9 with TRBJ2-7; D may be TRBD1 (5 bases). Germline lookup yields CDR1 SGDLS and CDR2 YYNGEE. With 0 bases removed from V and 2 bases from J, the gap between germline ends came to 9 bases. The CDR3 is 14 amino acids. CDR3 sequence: CASSVATGTYEQYF. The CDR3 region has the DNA TGTGCCAGCAGCGTAGCAACAGGCACCTACGAGCAGTACTTC.

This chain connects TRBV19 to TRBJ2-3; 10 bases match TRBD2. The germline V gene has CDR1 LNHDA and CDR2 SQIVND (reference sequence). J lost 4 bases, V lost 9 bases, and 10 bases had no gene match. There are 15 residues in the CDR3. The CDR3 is CASSTGTSVSDTQYF. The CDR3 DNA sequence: TGTGCCAGCTCGACCGGGACTAGCGTTTCAGATACGCAGTATTTT. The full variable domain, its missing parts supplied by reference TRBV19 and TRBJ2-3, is DGGITQSPKYLFRKEGQNVTLSCEQNLNHDAMYWYRQDPGQGLRLIYYSQIVNDFQKGDIAEGYSVSREKKESFPLTVTSAQKNPTAFYLCASSTGTSVSDTQYFGPGTRLTVL.

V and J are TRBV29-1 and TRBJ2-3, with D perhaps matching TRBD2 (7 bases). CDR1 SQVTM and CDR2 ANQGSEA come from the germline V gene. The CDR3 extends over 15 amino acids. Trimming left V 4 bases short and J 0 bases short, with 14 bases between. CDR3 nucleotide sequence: TGCAGCGTTGTTCTCGGGGGGCCGAGCACAGATACGCAGTATTTT. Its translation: CSVVLGGPSTDTQYF.

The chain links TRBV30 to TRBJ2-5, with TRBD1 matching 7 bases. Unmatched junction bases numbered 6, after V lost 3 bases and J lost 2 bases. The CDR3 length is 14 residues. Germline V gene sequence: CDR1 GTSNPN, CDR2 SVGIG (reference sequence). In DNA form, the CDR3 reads TGTGCCTGGAGACCTAAGGGACAGCAAGAGACCCAGTACTTC. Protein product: CAWRPKGQQETQYF.

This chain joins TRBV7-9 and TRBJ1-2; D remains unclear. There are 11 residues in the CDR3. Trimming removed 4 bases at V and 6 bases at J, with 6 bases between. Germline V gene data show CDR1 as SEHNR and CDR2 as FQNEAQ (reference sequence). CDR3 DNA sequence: TGTGCCAGCAGCTCCGAAAATGGCTACACCTTC. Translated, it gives CASSSENGYTF.

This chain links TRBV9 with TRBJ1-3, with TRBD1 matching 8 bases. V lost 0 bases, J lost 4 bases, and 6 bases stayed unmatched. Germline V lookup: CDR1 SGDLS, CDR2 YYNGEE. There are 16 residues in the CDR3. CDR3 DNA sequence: TGTGCCAGCAGCGTAGAAGCAGGGGGCGTCGGAAACACCATATATTTT. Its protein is CASSVEAGGVGNTIYF.

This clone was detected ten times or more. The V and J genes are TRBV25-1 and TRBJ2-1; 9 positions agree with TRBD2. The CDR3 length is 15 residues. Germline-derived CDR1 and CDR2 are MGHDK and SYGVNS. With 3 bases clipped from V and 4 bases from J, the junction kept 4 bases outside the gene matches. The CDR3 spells CASSDAGGQYNEQFF. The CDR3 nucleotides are TGTGCCAGCAGTGATGCGGGGGGGCAGTACAATGAGCAGTTCTTC.

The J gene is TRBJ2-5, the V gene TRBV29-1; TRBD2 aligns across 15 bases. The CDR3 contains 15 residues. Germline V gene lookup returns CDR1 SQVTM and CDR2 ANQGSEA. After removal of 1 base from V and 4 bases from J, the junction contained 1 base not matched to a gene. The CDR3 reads CSVEVGLAGGETQYF. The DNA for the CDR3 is TGCAGCGTTGAAGTGGGACTAGCGGGGGGAGAGACCCAGTACTTC.

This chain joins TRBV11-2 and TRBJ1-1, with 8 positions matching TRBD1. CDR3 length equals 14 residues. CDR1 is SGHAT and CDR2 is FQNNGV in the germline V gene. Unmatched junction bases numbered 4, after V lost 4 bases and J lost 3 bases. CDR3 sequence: CASSSTTGDTEAFF. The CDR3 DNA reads TGTGCCAGCAGCTCTACGACAGGGGACACTGAAGCTTTCTTT.

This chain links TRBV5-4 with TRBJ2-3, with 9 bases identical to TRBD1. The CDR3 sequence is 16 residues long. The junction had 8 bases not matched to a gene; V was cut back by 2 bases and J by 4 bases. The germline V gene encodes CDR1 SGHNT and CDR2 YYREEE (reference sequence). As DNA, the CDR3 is TGTGCCAGCAGCTTTTCCGGGACAGGGTGGGCAGATACGCAGTATTTT. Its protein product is CASSFSGTGWADTQYF.

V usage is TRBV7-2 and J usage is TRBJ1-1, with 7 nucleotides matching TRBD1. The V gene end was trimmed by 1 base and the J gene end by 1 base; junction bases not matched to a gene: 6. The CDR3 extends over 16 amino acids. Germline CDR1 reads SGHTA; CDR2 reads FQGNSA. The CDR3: CASSLGDRFTNTEAFF. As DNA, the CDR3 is TGTGCCAGCAGCTTAGGGGACAGATTTACGAACACTGAAGCTTTCTTT.

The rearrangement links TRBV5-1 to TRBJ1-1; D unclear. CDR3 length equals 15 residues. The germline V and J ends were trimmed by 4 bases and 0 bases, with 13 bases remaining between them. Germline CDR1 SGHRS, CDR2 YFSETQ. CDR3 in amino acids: CASSPGDVLNTEAFF. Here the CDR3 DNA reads TGCGCCAGCAGCCCCGGAGATGTATTGAACACTGAAGCTTTCTTT.

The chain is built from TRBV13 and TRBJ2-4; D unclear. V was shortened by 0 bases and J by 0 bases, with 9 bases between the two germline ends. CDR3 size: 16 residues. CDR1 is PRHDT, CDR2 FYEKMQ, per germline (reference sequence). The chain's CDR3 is CASSLGLVLAKNIQYF. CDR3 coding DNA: TGTGCCAGCAGCTTAGGGCTGGTTTTAGCCAAAAACATTCAGTACTTC.

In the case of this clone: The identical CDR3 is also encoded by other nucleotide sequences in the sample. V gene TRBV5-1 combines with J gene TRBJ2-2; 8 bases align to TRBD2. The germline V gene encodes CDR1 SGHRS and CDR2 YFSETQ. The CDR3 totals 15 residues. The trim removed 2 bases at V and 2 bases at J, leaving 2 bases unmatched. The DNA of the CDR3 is TGCGCCAGCAGCTTAAGCGGGGGTAACACCGGGGAGCTGTTTTTT. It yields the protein CASSLSGGNTGELFF.

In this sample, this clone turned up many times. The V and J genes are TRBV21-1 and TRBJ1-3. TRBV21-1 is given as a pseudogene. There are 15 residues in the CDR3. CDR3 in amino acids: CASILGPSAGNTIYF. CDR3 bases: TGTGCCAGCATCCTTGGGCCGAGCGCTGGAAACACCATATATTTT.

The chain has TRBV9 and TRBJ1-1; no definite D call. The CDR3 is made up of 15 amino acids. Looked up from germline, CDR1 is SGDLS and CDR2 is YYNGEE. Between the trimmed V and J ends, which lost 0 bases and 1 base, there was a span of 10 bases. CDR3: CASSVGAATNTEAFF. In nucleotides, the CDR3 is TGTGCCAGCAGCGTAGGAGCAGCAACGAACACTGAAGCTTTCTTT.

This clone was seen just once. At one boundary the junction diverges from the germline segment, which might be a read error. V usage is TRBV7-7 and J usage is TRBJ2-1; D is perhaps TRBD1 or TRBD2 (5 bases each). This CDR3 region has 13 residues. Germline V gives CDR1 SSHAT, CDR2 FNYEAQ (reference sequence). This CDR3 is CASSGTLGDEQFF. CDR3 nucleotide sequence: TGTGCTAGCAGTGGGACCCTTGGCGATGAGCAGTTCTTC.

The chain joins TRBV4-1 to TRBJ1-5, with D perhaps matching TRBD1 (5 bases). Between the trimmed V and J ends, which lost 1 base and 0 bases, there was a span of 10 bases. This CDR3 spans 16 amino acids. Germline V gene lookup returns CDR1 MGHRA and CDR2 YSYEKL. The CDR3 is CASSQATAYSNQPQHF. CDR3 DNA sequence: TGCGCCAGCAGCCAAGCGACAGCTTATAGCAATCAGCCCCAGCATTTT.